The clone carrying this T cell receptor beta chain is medium-sized in the sample. Its antigen remains unknown. The sample comes from a study of circulating CD8 cells and anti-PD-1 response in melanoma. Study background: Every 2 weeks, patients got 3 mg/kg nivolumab intravenously. Responders had complete or partial responses; non-responders had stable or progressive disease.

Live CD3+CD8+TCRalphabeta+ cells were sorted into four subsets by PD-1 and/or TIGIT. Each library started from around 14 ng of total RNA using the QIAseq Immune Repertoire TCR panel. One entry per CDR3 protein results from TCRdb running MiXCR on the reads. The data hold about 490 distinct CDR3 sequences, with 7.5% to 8.5% observed a single time. Study conclusions and caveats: Diversity ranked highest in DNEG and lowest in TIGIT subsets. At M1, fewer than 8% of TRB clonotypes appeared in multiple subsets.

The sequencing used CD8+ T cells from PBMCs, collected at baseline or after one month of anti-PD-1 therapy (not recorded which). This receptor was identified in a human donor with melanoma.

The CDR3 here is CASSQGTSGGSTDTQYF. DNA for the CDR3: TGTGCCAGCAGTCAAGGGACTAGCGGGGGATCCACAGATACGCAGTATTTT. The rearrangement uses TRBV7-9 and TRBJ2-3, with TRBD2 matching over 14 bases. The CDR3 sequence is 17 residues long. Germline CDR1 SEHNR, CDR2 FQNEAQ (reference sequence). After removal of 6 bases from V and 2 bases from J, the junction contained 7 bases not matched to a gene.